The 13 T cell receptor beta chains below all came from one sample that was sequenced in a study of blood T cell repertoires in COVID-19. TCRdb's table, derived via immunoSEQ multiplex PCR, lists solely in-frame clones and lacks some. Altogether fewer than 250,000 clones are present, 86% being singletons, with the ten largest covering approximately 6.2%. Sequencing was performed on peripheral blood. These TCRs come from a woman of 80 years or more with COVID-19, enrolled during active disease.

The V gene is TRBV10-1, the J gene TRBJ2-4, with a weak D call TRBD2 (5 bases). This CDR3 contains 14 residues. CDR1 and CDR2 from the germline V gene are WNHNN and SYGVQD (reference sequence). V dropped 2 bases and J dropped 0 bases, with 5 bases sitting between them. In DNA form, the CDR3 reads TGCGCCAGCAGTGAGGAGGGAGCCAAAAACATTCAGTACTTC. Protein product: CASSEEGAKNIQYF.

The gene calls are TRBV19 and TRBJ1-5, with D possibly being TRBD1 (6 bases). With 6 bases removed from V and 2 bases from J, the gap between germline ends came to 11 bases. The CDR3 is 14 residues long. CDR1 and CDR2 (germline): LNHDA, SQIVND (reference sequence). For the CDR3, the DNA is TGTGCCAGTAGGGGGGCGGAGGGCAATCAGCCCCAGCATTTT. Amino acids: CASRGAEGNQPQHF.

This chain connects TRBV2 to TRBJ2-7; TRBD1 is a possible D gene (5 bases). Germline V gives CDR1 SNHLY, CDR2 FYNNEI. There are 11 residues in the CDR3. V shed 3 bases and J shed 9 bases, with 9 bases lying between them. The CDR3 coding sequence is TGTGCCAGCAGTGAGCAGGGTCGGCAGTACGTC. It is translated as CASSEQGRQYV.

V usage is TRBV6-5 and J usage is TRBJ1-5; D is undetermined. The length of the CDR3 is 13 residues. Germline loops: CDR1 MNHEY, CDR2 SVGAGI. V was clipped by 10 bases and J by 9 bases, with 19 bases between them. The CDR3 DNA sequence: TGTGCCACCCGATTGACTGGACTTTGGCCCCAGCATTTT. It translates to CATRLTGLWPQHF.

The chain joins TRBV6-5 to TRBJ1-2, with D possibly being TRBD1 (6 bases). Trimming took 5 bases from V and 3 from J, leaving 10 bases between them. The CDR3 is 13 residues long. CDR1 is MNHEY and CDR2 is SVGAGI in the germline V gene. CDR3 DNA: TGTGCCAGCAGTAGAGGGGGTGACTATGGCTACACCTTC. Protein sequence: CASSRGGDYGYTF.

The V gene is TRBV5-1, the J gene TRBJ2-2, with D perhaps TRBD2 (5 bases). The V end was cut by 4 bases, the J end by 4 bases, with 14 bases between. Germline V gene lookup returns CDR1 SGHRS and CDR2 YFSETQ. The CDR3 spans 15 residues. CDR3 loop: CASSPRVGSTGELFF. The CDR3 DNA follows: TGCGCCAGCAGCCCCCGAGTAGGGAGCACCGGGGAGCTGTTTTTT.

Here the CDR3 DNA reads TGCAGCGTTGGGACAGGGACGAATCAGCCCCAGCATTTT. Translation: CSVGTGTNQPQHF. The J gene is TRBJ1-5, the V gene TRBV29-1; 8 positions agree with TRBD1. CDR3 length: 13 amino acids. V lost 4 bases to trimming and J lost 4 bases; unmatched junction nucleotides: 3. Germline assignment: CDR1 SQVTM and CDR2 ANQGSEA.

The V and J genes are TRBV5-4 and TRBJ1-1; D gene ambiguous. The CDR3 is made up of 13 amino acids. Trimming shortened V by 4 bases and J by 5 bases, and 12 bases separated the two germline ends. Looked up from germline, CDR1 is SGHNT and CDR2 is YYREEE (reference sequence). In DNA form, the CDR3 reads TGTGCCAGCAGCCCCCGGGGAGGGACTGAAGCTTTCTTT. Its protein product is CASSPRGGTEAFF.

The J gene is TRBJ2-2, the V gene TRBV7-9; D remains unclear. Germline-derived CDR1 and CDR2 are SEHNR and FQNEAQ (reference sequence). Trimming shortened V by 5 bases and J by 7 bases, and 11 bases separated the two germline ends. The CDR3 loop spans 13 amino acids. This chain's CDR3 is CASSAILGGELFF. The CDR3, as DNA: TGTGCCAGCAGCGCGATCCTCGGCGGGGAGCTGTTTTTT.

This sequence joins TRBV5-1 and TRBJ1-6, with TRBD1 identical over 7 bases. The V segment lost 3 bases and the J segment 8 bases; nucleotides outside the gene matches: 8. The CDR3 contains 15 residues. Germline V gene data show CDR1 as SGHRS and CDR2 as YFSETQ. The chain's CDR3 is CASSSDRASYSPLHF. CDR3 coding DNA: TGCGCCAGCAGCTCTGACAGGGCGAGCTATTCACCCCTCCACTTT.

V gene TRBV28 combines with J gene TRBJ1-3, with TRBD1 identical over 9 bases. The CDR3 totals 13 residues. The germline V gene has CDR1 MDHEN and CDR2 SYDVKM. V lost 6 bases and J lost 4; bases outside the gene matches: 1. The CDR3 reads CASRGTGGNTIYF. For the CDR3, the DNA is TGTGCCAGCAGAGGGACAGGGGGAAACACCATATATTTT.

A single count supports this clone. The J gene is TRBJ1-6, the V gene TRBV5-1; D is unresolved. The CDR3 loop spans 15 amino acids. Germline V lookup: CDR1 SGHRS, CDR2 YFSETQ. Trimming stripped 2 bases from V and 5 bases from J, with 11 bases between. This CDR3 reads CASSLQLTDNSPLHF. Here the CDR3 DNA reads TGCGCCAGCAGCTTACAGCTAACTGATAATTCACCCCTCCACTTT. Full variable domain (rest looked up from reference TRBV5-1 and TRBJ1-6): KAGVTQTPRYLIKTRGQQVTLSCSPISGHRSVSWYQQTPGQGLQFLFEYFSETQRNKGNFPGRFSGRQFSNSRSEMNVSTLELGDSALYLCASSLQLTDNSPLHFGNGTRLTVT.

The rearrangement links TRBV29-1 to TRBJ1-1; the D gene is possibly TRBD1 (6 bases). Trimming removed 4 bases from V and 1 base from J, with 16 bases in between. The CDR3 has 15 amino acids. Germline assignment: CDR1 SQVTM and CDR2 ANQGSEA. CDR3 in DNA: TGCAGCGTTGTCTGGGCAGGGGCTAAGAACACTGAAGCTTTCTTT. This sequence encodes CSVVWAGAKNTEAFF. Variable domain in full (rest from reference TRBV29-1 and TRBJ1-1): SAVISQKPSRDICQRGTSLTIQCQVDSQVTMMFWYRQQPGQSLTLIATANQGSEATYESGFVIDKFPISRPNLTFSTLTVSNMSPEDSSIYLCSVVWAGAKNTEAFFGQGTRLTVV.